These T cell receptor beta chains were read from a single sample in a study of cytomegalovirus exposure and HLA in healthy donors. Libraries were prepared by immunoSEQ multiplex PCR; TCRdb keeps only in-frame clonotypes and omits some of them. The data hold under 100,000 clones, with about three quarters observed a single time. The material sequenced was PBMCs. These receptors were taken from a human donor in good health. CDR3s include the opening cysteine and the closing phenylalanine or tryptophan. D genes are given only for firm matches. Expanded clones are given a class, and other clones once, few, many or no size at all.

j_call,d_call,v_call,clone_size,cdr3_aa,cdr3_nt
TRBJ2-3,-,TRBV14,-,CASSQELVADTQYF,TGTGCCAGCAGCCAAGAACTAGTTGCAGATACGCAGTATTTT
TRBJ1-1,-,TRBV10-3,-,CAISPGRGNTEAFF,TGTGCCATCAGTCCAGGGCGAGGGAACACTGAAGCTTTCTTT
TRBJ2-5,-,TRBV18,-,CASSRLGGYQETQYF,TGTGCCAGCTCACGACTGGGGGGATACCAAGAGACCCAGTACTTC
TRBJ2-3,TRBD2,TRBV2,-,CASSGLATDTQYF,TGTGCCAGCAGCGGACTAGCGACAGATACGCAGTATTTT
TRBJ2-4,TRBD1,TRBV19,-,CASVGQDENIQYF,TGTGCCAGTGTGGGACAGGACGAAAACATTCAGTACTTC
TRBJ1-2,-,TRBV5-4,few,CASSLVGRSYGYTF,TGTGCCAGCAGCTTGGTGGGCCGATCCTATGGCTACACCTTC
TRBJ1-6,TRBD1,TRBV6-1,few,CASSETGSFSNSPLHF,TGTGCCAGCAGTGAGACAGGGTCCTTTTCGAATTCACCCCTCCACTTT
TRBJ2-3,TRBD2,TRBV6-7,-,CASSRGLAGGKRGTDTQYF,TGTGCCAGCAGTCGGGGACTAGCGGGGGGGAAGCGGGGCACAGATACGCAGTATTTT
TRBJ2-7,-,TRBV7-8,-,CASSVGREREQYF,TGTGCCAGCAGCGTAGGCAGGGAACGCGAGCAGTACTTC
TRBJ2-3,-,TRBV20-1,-,CSAPLDTQYF,TGCAGTGCCCCCCTTGATACGCAGTATTTT
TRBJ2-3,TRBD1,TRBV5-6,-,CASSPTRQGHTDTQYF,TGTGCCAGCAGCCCCACACGACAGGGCCACACAGATACGCAGTATTTT
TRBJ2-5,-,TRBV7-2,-,CAGSFQTGEETQYF,TGTGCCGGCAGCTTTCAGACGGGGGAAGAGACCCAGTACTTC
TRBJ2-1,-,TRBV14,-,CASRSGRWNEQFF,TGTGCCAGCAGATCCGGGAGATGGAATGAGCAGTTCTTC
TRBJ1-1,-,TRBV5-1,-,CASRSRPGNTEAFF,TGCGCCAGCCGCTCCCGTCCGGGGAACACTGAAGCTTTCTTT
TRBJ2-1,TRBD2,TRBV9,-,CASSVGIAGSFGEYNEQFF,TGTGCCAGCAGCGTAGGGATAGCGGGGTCCTTTGGGGAATACAATGAGCAGTTCTTC
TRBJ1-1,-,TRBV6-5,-,CASSYYGSGYKAFF,TGTGCCAGCAGTTACTATGGTTCGGGGTATAAAGCTTTCTTT
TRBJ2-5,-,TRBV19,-,CASRTTYQETQYF,TGTGCCAGTAGAACGACTTACCAAGAGACCCAGTACTTC
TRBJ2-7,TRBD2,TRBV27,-,CASSFIGQRGTYEQYF,TGTGCCAGCAGTTTCATAGGGCAGCGGGGAACCTACGAGCAGTACTTC
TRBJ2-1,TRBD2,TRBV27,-,CASSFMLPGLAGDNEQFF,TGTGCCAGCAGTTTCATGCTCCCGGGACTAGCGGGGGACAATGAGCAGTTCTTC
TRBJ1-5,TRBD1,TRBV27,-,CASSSGTDSNQPQHF,TGTGCCAGCAGTTCAGGGACAGATAGCAATCAGCCCCAGCATTTT
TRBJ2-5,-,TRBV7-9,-,CASSIIREKQYF,TGTGCCAGCAGCATAATCCGGGAAAAGCAGTACTTC
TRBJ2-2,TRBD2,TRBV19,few,CASKGREGRVGELFF,TGTGCCTCCAAGGGGCGGGAGGGCCGGGTCGGGGAGCTGTTTTTT
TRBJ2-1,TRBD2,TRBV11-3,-,CASSPRTSGYNEQFF,TGTGCCAGCAGCCCACGGACTAGCGGCTACAATGAGCAGTTCTTC
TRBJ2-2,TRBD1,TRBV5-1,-,CASSSDRGNTGELFF,TGCGCCAGCAGCTCAGACAGGGGGAACACCGGGGAGCTGTTTTTT
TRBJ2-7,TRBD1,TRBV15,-,CATSRSNRGGYEQYF,TGTGCCACCAGCAGATCCAACAGGGGTGGCTACGAGCAGTACTTC
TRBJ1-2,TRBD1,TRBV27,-,CASRDTGGGYGYTF,TGTGCCAGCAGGGATACAGGGGGCGGGTATGGCTACACCTTC
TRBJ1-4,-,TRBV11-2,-,CASSLATGTGEKLFF,TGTGCCAGCAGCTTAGCAACAGGGACGGGTGAAAAACTGTTTTTT
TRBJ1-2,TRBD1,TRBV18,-,CASSGLGTGESGYTF,TGTGCCAGCTCAGGACTCGGGACAGGGGAGTCTGGCTACACCTTC
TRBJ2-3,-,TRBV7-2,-,CASSFGGSTDTQYF,TGTGCCAGCAGCTTTGGCGGGAGCACAGATACGCAGTATTTT
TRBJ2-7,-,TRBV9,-,CASSVGVGGAYEQYF,TGTGCCAGCAGCGTAGGGGTAGGAGGAGCCTACGAGCAGTACTTC
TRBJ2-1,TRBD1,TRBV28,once,CASRGTVLFSSYNEQFF,TGTGCCAGCAGGGGGACAGTTTTATTTAGCTCCTACAATGAGCAGTTCTTC
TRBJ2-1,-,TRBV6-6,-,CASSYPGLKNEQFF,TGTGCCAGCAGTTACCCCGGACTGAAAAATGAGCAGTTCTTC
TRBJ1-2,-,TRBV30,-,CAWSQGYGYTF,TGTGCCTGGTCACAGGGCTATGGCTACACCTTC
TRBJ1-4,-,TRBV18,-,CASSPLHRENEKLFF,TGTGCCAGCTCACCATTGCACAGGGAGAATGAAAAACTGTTTTTT
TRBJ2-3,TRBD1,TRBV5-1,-,CASSLGQVTDTQYF,TGCGCCAGCAGCCTAGGACAGGTAACAGATACGCAGTATTTT
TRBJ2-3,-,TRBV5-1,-,CASSLVGRGRTDTQYF,TGCGCCAGCAGCTTGGTTGGCAGGGGGAGGACAGATACGCAGTATTTT
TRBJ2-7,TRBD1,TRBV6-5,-,CASRGTGSYEQYF,TGTGCCAGCAGAGGGACAGGGTCCTACGAGCAGTACTTC
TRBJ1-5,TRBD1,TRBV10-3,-,CAISERQGGNQPQHF,TGTGCCATCAGTGAGCGACAGGGAGGCAATCAGCCCCAGCATTTT
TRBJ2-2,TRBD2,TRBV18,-,CASSPLPSGSTGELFF,TGTGCCAGCTCACCTCTCCCTAGCGGGAGCACCGGGGAGCTGTTTTTT
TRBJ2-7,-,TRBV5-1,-,CASSPDRISYEQYF,TGCGCCAGCAGCCCGGACAGAATCTCCTACGAGCAGTACTTC
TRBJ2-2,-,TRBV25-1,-,CASVKQGDTGELFF,TGTGCCAGCGTTAAACAGGGCGACACCGGGGAGCTGTTTTTT
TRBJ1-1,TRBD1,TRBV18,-,CASSLRGKGQGINTEAFF,TGTGCCAGCTCACTCCGGGGAAAGGGACAGGGAATTAACACTGAAGCTTTCTTT
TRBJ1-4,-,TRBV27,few,CASGAGAGREKLFF,TGTGCCAGCGGCGCCGGGGCAGGGAGGGAAAAACTGTTTTTT
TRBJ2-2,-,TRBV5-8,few,CASSWGTSPGELFF,TGTGCCAGCAGCTGGGGAACTAGCCCCGGGGAGCTGTTTTTT
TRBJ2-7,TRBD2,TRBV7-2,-,CASSLAPASGSYEQYF,TGTGCCAGCAGCTTAGCGCCGGCTAGCGGTTCCTACGAGCAGTACTTC
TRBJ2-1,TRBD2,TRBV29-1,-,CSVEGRRTSGRASNSYNEQFF,TGCAGTGTTGAAGGGCGCCGGACTAGCGGGAGGGCCAGCAACTCCTACAATGAGCAGTTCTTC
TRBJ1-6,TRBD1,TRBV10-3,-,CAISVGTGESPLHF,TGTGCCATCAGTGTGGGGACAGGGGAATCACCCCTCCACTTT
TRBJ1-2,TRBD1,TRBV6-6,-,CASSRPGTGAEGYTF,TGTGCCAGCAGTCGTCCCGGGACAGGGGCCGAGGGCTACACCTTC
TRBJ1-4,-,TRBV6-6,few,CASSPGGGGPYEKLFF,TGTGCCAGCAGCCCCGGCGGGGGGGGCCCGTATGAAAAACTGTTTTTT
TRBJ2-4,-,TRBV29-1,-,CSVVRDPAKNIQYF,TGCAGCGTTGTCAGGGATCCAGCCAAAAACATTCAGTACTTC
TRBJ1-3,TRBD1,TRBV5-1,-,CASSLGQGARRSGNTIYF,TGCGCCAGCAGCCTCGGACAGGGGGCGAGGAGAAGTGGAAACACCATATATTTT
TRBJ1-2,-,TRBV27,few,CASSLAQGQYYGYTF,TGTGCCAGCTCCCTAGCCCAGGGGCAATACTATGGCTACACCTTC
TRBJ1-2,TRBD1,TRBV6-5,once,CASRMGQGAYGYTF,TGTGCCAGCAGAATGGGACAGGGGGCCTACGGCTACACCTTC
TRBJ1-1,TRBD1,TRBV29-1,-,CSVEKGANTEAFF,TGCAGCGTTGAAAAGGGGGCGAACACTGAAGCTTTCTTT
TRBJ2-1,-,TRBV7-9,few,CASRTLEGNEQFF,TGTGCCAGCAGGACACTGGAGGGCAATGAGCAGTTCTTC
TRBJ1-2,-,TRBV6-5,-,CASSEARGGGYTF,TGTGCCAGCAGTGAAGCGCGAGGAGGTGGCTACACCTTC